The 19 T cell receptor beta chains below all came from one sample that was sequenced in a study of T cells after posttransplantation cyclophosphamide. Sequencing was performed with immunoSEQ multiplex PCR; in TCRdb, only in-frame clones are kept and a portion is missing. The sample shows some 53,000 clones, just over 85% of them seen only once. Sequences were obtained from PBMCs. The receptors were sampled from a man in his thirties or forties with a blood cancer, CMV-positive, and with a related stem cell donor.

This chain joins TRBV7-3 and TRBJ1-1, with TRBD1 as a possible D gene (6 bases). The V and J ends lost 9 bases and 11 bases respectively, with 22 bases between them. Looked up from germline, CDR1 is SGHTA and CDR2 is FQGTGA. The CDR3 runs to 13 residues. The CDR3: CASGSGGAQGAFF. CDR3 DNA sequence: TGTGCCAGTGGGTCTGGGGGGGCCCAAGGGGCTTTCTTT.

This chain connects TRBV11-3 to TRBJ2-7; no firm D call. The length of the CDR3 is 13 residues. Per germline, CDR1 SGHNT and CDR2 YENEEA. The V end was cut by 5 bases, the J end by 1 base, with 9 bases between. CDR3 DNA sequence: TGTGCCAGCAGCCCCCCCCTTTCCTACGAGCAGTACTTC. This translates into CASSPPLSYEQYF.

This chain links TRBV7-2 with TRBJ2-5; tentative D call: TRBD2 (6 bases). Germline-derived CDR1 and CDR2 are SGHTA and FQGNSA. With 3 bases removed from V and 3 bases from J, the gap between germline ends came to 11 bases. The CDR3 spans 14 residues. CDR3 protein: CASSFQSGEETQYF. CDR3 sequence (DNA): TGTGCCAGCAGCTTCCAATCGGGGGAAGAGACCCAGTACTTC. Full variable domain (rest looked up from reference TRBV7-2 and TRBJ2-5): GAGVSQSPSNKVTEKGKDVELRCDPISGHTALYWYRQSLGQGLEFLIYFQGNSAPDKSGLPSDRFSAERTGGSVSTLTIQRTQQEDSAVYLCASSFQSGEETQYFGPGTRLLVL.

This chain uses TRBV28 with TRBJ1-2, with 8 bases lining up with TRBD1. CDR1 and CDR2 from the germline V gene are MDHEN and SYDVKM. CDR3 length: 15 residues. Unmatched junction bases numbered 7, after V lost 6 bases and J lost 1 base. In DNA form, the CDR3 reads TGTGCCAGCAGACGACAGGGGCTTAATAACTATGGCTACACCTTC. Translation gives CASRRQGLNNYGYTF.

With respect to this clone: This sample also contains other DNA sequences that code for the same CDR3. The chain carries TRBV5-1 and TRBJ2-5; D gene unclear. The CDR3 is made up of 14 amino acids. Between the trimmed V and J ends, which lost 0 bases and 5 bases, there was a span of 11 bases. Germline CDR1 and CDR2: SGHRS and YFSETQ. In DNA form, the CDR3 reads TGCGCCAGCAGCTTGGGGCGCGGCCAGGAGACCCAGTACTTC. Its protein is CASSLGRGQETQYF.

The CDR3 protein is CASSLSGYGYTF. The CDR3 DNA reads TGTGCCAGCAGTTTGAGTGGTTATGGCTACACCTTC. The chain employs TRBV28 and TRBJ1-2; D is ambiguous. The CDR3 runs 12 residues. Germline lookup yields CDR1 MDHEN and CDR2 SYDVKM. V lost 3 bases, J lost 5 bases, and 7 bases lay in between.

In the case of this clone: The same CDR3 also results from other DNA sequences found in this sample. The chain is built from TRBV27 and TRBJ2-3; no definite D call. CDR3 length equals 11 residues. The germline gives CDR1 MNHEY, CDR2 SMNVEV (reference sequence). V dropped 2 bases and J dropped 5 bases, with 2 bases sitting between them. CDR3 nucleotide sequence: TGTGCCAGCAGTTTACGAGATACGCAGTATTTT. It specifies CASSLRDTQYF.

CDR3: CASSVGDRGFYEQYF. CDR3 DNA sequence: TGTGCCAGCAGCGTAGGGGACAGGGGCTTCTACGAGCAGTACTTC. This chain uses TRBV9 with TRBJ2-7; 10 nucleotides match TRBD1. The ends lost 0 bases at V and 3 bases at J; junction bases unmatched: 3. The length of the CDR3 is 15 residues. Germline lookup yields CDR1 SGDLS and CDR2 YYNGEE.

This clone was seen just once. V usage is TRBV7-9 and J usage is TRBJ2-3; D is unresolved. The ends were cut back, 9 bases at V and 4 bases at J, with 8 bases in the middle. CDR1 is SEHNR, CDR2 FQNEAQ, per germline (reference sequence). CDR3 length equals 11 residues. In DNA form, the CDR3 reads TGTGCCAGTAGTCGGGCAGATACGCAGTATTTT. Protein sequence: CASSRADTQYF.

CDR3 DNA: TGTGCCTGGGGCCTGAGGCGGTACAATGAGCAGTTCTTC. Its protein is CAWGLRRYNEQFF. The V and J genes are TRBV30 and TRBJ2-1; D call uncertain. This CDR3 comprises 13 residues. The V end was cut by 5 bases, the J end by 4 bases, with 12 bases between. Germline V gives CDR1 GTSNPN, CDR2 SVGIG (reference sequence).

J is TRBJ1-6 and V is TRBV5-1, with D hard to call. Trimming stripped 5 bases from V and 7 bases from J, with 10 bases between. The germline gives CDR1 SGHRS, CDR2 YFSETQ. This CDR3 region has 13 residues. CDR3: CASRNLENSPLHF. CDR3 nucleotides: TGCGCCAGCAGAAACCTAGAGAATTCACCCCTCCACTTT.

The J gene is TRBJ2-5, the V gene TRBV7-9, with a possible D match to TRBD1 (6 bases). Looked up from germline, CDR1 is SEHNR and CDR2 is FQNEAQ (reference sequence). Trimming removed 4 bases from V and 5 bases from J, with 20 bases in between. The CDR3 is 16 amino acids. CDR3 nucleotides: TGTGCCAGCAGCTCCAGGGGCGATAAGATCCTGGAGACCCAGTACTTC. The encoded protein is CASSSRGDKILETQYF.

This chain joins TRBV2 and TRBJ1-2; tentative D call: TRBD1 (6 bases). CDR1 is SNHLY and CDR2 is FYNNEI in the germline V gene. Deletions cut 7 bases from V and 2 bases from J, with 14 bases between. This CDR3 spans 14 amino acids. The CDR3 sequence: CASTFYTGNYGYTF. CDR3 sequence (DNA): TGTGCCAGCACTTTTTATACAGGGAACTATGGCTACACCTTC. Supplemented by reference TRBV2 and TRBJ1-2, the full variable domain reads EPEVTQTPSHQVTQMGQEVILRCVPISNHLYFYWYRQILGQKVEFLVSFYNNEISEKSEIFDDQFSVERPDGSNFTLKIRSTKLEDSAMYFCASTFYTGNYGYTFGSGTRLTVV.

The chain joins TRBV28 to TRBJ1-5; D remains ambiguous. V lost 4 bases to trimming and J lost 5 bases, with 12 bases between them. CDR3 length: 14 amino acids. Germline CDR1 MDHEN, CDR2 SYDVKM. Written as DNA, the CDR3 is TGTGCCAGCAGTTCCTCCGGAGGGTATCAGCCCCAGCATTTT. It translates to CASSSSGGYQPQHF.

This sequence joins TRBV7-9 and TRBJ2-7, with TRBD1 matching 7 bases. This CDR3 is built from 14 residues. V lost 5 bases and J lost 1; bases outside the gene matches: 5. Germline CDR1 reads SEHNR; CDR2 reads FQNEAQ (reference sequence). The CDR3: CASSPKTGSYEQYF. In nucleotides, the CDR3 is TGTGCCAGCAGCCCAAAGACAGGGTCCTACGAGCAGTACTTC.

The chain recombines TRBV19 with TRBJ2-1; 10 nucleotides agree with TRBD2. Germline loops: CDR1 LNHDA, CDR2 SQIVND (reference sequence). The V segment lost 1 base and the J segment 7 bases; nucleotides outside the gene matches: 4. The CDR3 is 15 amino acids. The CDR3: CASSIGLTSGNEQFF. CDR3 bases: TGTGCCAGTAGTATAGGGTTGACTAGCGGGAATGAGCAGTTCTTC.

The chain is built from TRBV19 and TRBJ1-5; D is unresolved. Germline CDR1 and CDR2: LNHDA and SQIVND (reference sequence). This CDR3 is 16 amino acids long. V was shortened by 3 bases and J by 0 bases, with 12 bases between the two germline ends. The CDR3 DNA follows: TGTGCCAGTAGTATGGGAGGGAGGTATAGCAATCAGCCCCAGCATTTT. It is translated as CASSMGGRYSNQPQHF.

V is TRBV7-6 and J is TRBJ1-1; D possibly corresponds to TRBD1 (5 bases). Per the germline V gene, CDR1 is SGHVS and CDR2 is FNYEAQ. V was trimmed by 2 bases and J by 7 bases, leaving 14 bases between them. This CDR3 comprises 14 residues. For the CDR3, the DNA is TGTGCCAGCAGCTTAAGCGGGGGGGAGGATGAAGCTTTCTTT. Its protein product is CASSLSGGEDEAFF. Drawing the rest from reference TRBV7-6 and TRBJ1-1, the complete variable domain is GAGVSQSPRYKVTKRGQDVALRCDPISGHVSLYWYRQALGQGPEFLTYFNYEAQQDKSGLPNDRFSAERPEGSISTLTIQRTEQRDSAMYRCASSLSGGEDEAFFGQGTRLTVV.

This chain uses TRBV2 with TRBJ2-7; TRBD2 might be the D (5 bases). V was clipped by 7 bases and J by 6 bases, with 13 bases between them. The germline CDR1 and CDR2 sequences are SNHLY and FYNNEI. CDR3 length: 12 residues. CDR3 amino acids: CASTKAAVEQYF. CDR3 bases: TGTGCCAGCACGAAAGCGGCGGTCGAGCAGTACTTC.